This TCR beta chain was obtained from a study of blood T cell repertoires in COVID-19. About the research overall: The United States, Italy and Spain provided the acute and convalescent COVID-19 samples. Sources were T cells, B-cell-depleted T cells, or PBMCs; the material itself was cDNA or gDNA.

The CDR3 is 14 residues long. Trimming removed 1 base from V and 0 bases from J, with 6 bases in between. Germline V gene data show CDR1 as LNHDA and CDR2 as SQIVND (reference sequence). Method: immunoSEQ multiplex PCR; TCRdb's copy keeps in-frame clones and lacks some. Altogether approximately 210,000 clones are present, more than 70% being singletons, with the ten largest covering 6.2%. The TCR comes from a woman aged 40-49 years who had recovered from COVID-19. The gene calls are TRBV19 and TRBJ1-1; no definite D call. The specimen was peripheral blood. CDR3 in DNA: TGTGCCAGTAGTATAGCCTATATGAACACTGAAGCTTTCTTT. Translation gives CASSIAYMNTEAFF.